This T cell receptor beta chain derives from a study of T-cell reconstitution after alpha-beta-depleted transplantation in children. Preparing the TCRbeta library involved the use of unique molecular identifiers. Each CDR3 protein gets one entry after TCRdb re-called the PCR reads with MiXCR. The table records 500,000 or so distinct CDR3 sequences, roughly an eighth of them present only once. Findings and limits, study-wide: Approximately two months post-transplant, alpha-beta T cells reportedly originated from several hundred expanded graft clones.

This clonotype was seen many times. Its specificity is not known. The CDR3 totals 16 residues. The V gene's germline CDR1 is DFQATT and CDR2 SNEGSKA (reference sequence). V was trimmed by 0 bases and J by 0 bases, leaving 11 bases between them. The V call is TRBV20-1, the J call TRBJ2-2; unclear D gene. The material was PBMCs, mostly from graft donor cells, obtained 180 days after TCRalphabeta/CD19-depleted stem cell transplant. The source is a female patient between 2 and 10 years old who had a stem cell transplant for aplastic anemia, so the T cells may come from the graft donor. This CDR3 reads CSARDPVYANTGELFF. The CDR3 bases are TGCAGTGCTAGAGATCCTGTATACGCGAACACCGGGGAGCTGTTTTTT.